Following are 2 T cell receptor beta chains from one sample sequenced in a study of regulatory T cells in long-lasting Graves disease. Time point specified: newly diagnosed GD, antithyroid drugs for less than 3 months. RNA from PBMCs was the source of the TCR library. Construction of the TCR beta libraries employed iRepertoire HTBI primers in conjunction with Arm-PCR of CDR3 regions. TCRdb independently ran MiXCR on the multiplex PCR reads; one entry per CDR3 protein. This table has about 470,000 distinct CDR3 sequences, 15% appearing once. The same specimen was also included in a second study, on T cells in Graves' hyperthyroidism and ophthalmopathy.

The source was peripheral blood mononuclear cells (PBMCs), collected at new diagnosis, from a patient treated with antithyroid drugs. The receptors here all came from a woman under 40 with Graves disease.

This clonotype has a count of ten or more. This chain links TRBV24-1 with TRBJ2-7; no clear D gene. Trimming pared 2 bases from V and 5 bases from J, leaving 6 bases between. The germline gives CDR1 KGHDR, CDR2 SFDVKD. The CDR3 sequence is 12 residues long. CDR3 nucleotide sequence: TGTGCCACCAGTGATTGGCAAGACGAGCAGTACTTC. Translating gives CATSDWQDEQYF.

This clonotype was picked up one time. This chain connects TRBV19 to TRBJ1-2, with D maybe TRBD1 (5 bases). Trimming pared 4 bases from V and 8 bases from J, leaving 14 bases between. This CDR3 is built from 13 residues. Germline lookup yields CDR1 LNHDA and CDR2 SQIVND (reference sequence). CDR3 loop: CASSTPRARGYTF. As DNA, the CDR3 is TGTGCCAGTAGTACCCCCAGGGCGCGGGGCTACACCTTC.